The text below deals with one TCR beta chain. The antigen is undetermined. These data come from a study of T cells in narcolepsy. Findings and limits, study-wide: Comparing one patient's CSF and blood CD4+ clonotypes highlighted HCRT- and TRIB2-specific autoreactive clonotypes.

Measured with immunoSEQ multiplex PCR; TCRdb has only the in-frame clones, and not every one. The sample has 32,000 or so clones, approximately 79% seen once. This clonotype was sampled from a human donor in good health. Specimen: memory (CD45RA-) CD4+ T cells from blood.

In DNA, the CDR3 is TGTGCCTGGAGGGTAGGGGGTGAGCAGTTCTTC. Encoded protein: CAWRVGGEQFF. This rearrangement joins TRBV30 to TRBJ2-1; a weak D match, TRBD1 (6 bases). Germline CDR1 is GTSNPN and CDR2 is SVGIG (reference sequence). Trimming took 3 bases from V and 9 from J, leaving 9 bases between them. The CDR3 totals 11 residues.